This TCR beta chain was obtained from a study of neurological immune-mediated disorders. Germline V gives CDR1 DFQATT, CDR2 SNEGSKA (reference sequence). The CDR3 loop spans 17 amino acids. Trimming left V 1 base short and J 0 bases short, with 16 bases between. This clonotype was recorded many times. TCRdb re-derived calls from the 5' RACE reads in MiXCR, one entry per CDR3 protein. The sample holds about 46,000 distinct CDR3 sequences; just over 3% are singletons and the top ten take roughly 15%. The rearrangement uses TRBV20-1 and TRBJ2-1; D is undetermined. The receptor was isolated from a woman between 50 and 59 years old with multiple sclerosis. Sample: PBMCs. The CDR3 sequence: CSARGGSGLSSYNEQFF. Written as DNA, the CDR3 is TGCAGTGCTAGAGGTGGTTCCGGGCTTAGCTCCTACAATGAGCAGTTCTTC.